A selection of T cell receptor beta chains follows, all from one sample in a study of cytomegalovirus exposure and HLA in healthy donors. Method: immunoSEQ multiplex PCR; TCRdb's copy keeps in-frame clones and lacks some. The profile shows under 400,000 clones, 88% of them singletons. What was sequenced was PBMCs. The receptors derive from a young man in good health and CMV-seronegative. Both conserved end residues are part of each CDR3. A D gene is named only where the DNA matches it firmly. Some rows mark clone size as missing; the rest say once, few, many or name a class of expanded clone.

TRBD1,TRBV29-1,TRBJ2-1,-,TGCAGCGTTGAAGGGCGGGACAGGGGTAATAGTGAGCAGTTCTTC,CSVEGRDRGNSEQFF
-,TRBV27,TRBJ1-2,-,TGTGCCAGCAGTTTGTCAGGATCCTATGGCTACACCTTC,CASSLSGSYGYTF
-,TRBV14,TRBJ1-6,-,TGTGCCAGCAGCCTACGCGGTGGGTTGAATAGTCCACCCCTCCACTTT,CASSLRGGLNSPPLHF
TRBD1,TRBV5-1,TRBJ2-7,-,TGCGCCAGCAGCTTGTCGCCAGGGGGCGCGGACGAGCAGTACTTC,CASSLSPGGADEQYF
-,TRBV2,TRBJ1-1,-,TGTGCCAGCAGTTCTCTAGCTTCGAACACTGAAGCTTTCTTT,CASSSLASNTEAFF
-,TRBV18,TRBJ1-4,-,TGTGCCAGCTCACGAGACTTTTGGGAAAAACTGTTTTTT,CASSRDFWEKLFF
TRBD1,TRBV6-1,TRBJ2-5,-,TGTGCCAGCAGTGGCCGGGACAGGGGGCTAGAGACCCAGTACTTC,CASSGRDRGLETQYF
TRBD1,TRBV7-2,TRBJ2-5,-,TGTGCCAGCAGCTTAGGTAGAGCAGGGGGCCGGGAGACCCAGTACTTC,CASSLGRAGGRETQYF
TRBD1,TRBV7-2,TRBJ1-6,-,TGTGCCAGCAGCTCGACAGGGGCCGGGGATTCACCCCTCCACTTT,CASSSTGAGDSPLHF
TRBD1,TRBV5-4,TRBJ1-4,-,TGTGCCAGCAGCTTCGAGACAGGGGGCGTCAAGGGTGAAAAACTGTTTTTT,CASSFETGGVKGEKLFF
-,TRBV5-4,TRBJ2-6,few,TGTGCCAGCAGCCCGGAGGAATCAGCTTACTCTGGGGCCAACGTCCTGACTTTC,CASSPEESAYSGANVLTF
-,TRBV19,TRBJ2-2,few,TGTGCCAGTAGTATCGGTCCAGGGATGAACACCGGGGAGCTGTTTTTT,CASSIGPGMNTGELFF
-,TRBV4-1,TRBJ1-6,-,TGCGCCAGCAGATCCCTAGGGGGGGCCGGGTCACCCCTCCACTTT,CASRSLGGAGSPLHF
TRBD1,TRBV2,TRBJ1-5,-,TGTGCCAGCAGCGCCCAGGGACAGAACAATCAGCCCCAGCATTTT,CASSAQGQNNQPQHF
TRBD2,TRBV30,TRBJ2-1,-,TGTGCCTGGAGTGTAGGCGGGGGAAATGAGCAGTTCTTC,CAWSVGGGNEQFF
-,TRBV5-4,TRBJ2-5,-,TGTGCCAGCAGCCCCGGGACACTTCAAGAGACCCAGTACTTC,CASSPGTLQETQYF
TRBD1,TRBV5-1,TRBJ1-2,-,TGCGCCAGCAGCTTCGCGGACAGGGCTACTAACTATGGCTACACCTTC,CASSFADRATNYGYTF
TRBD1,TRBV15,TRBJ1-2,-,TGTGCCACCAGCTCCGTCGGGACAGGGAAAGCTAACTATGGCTACACCTTC,CATSSVGTGKANYGYTF
-,TRBV27,TRBJ2-5,-,TGTGCCAGCGGGGTAGGAGGCAGGGAGACCCAGTACTTC,CASGVGGRETQYF
-,TRBV11-2,TRBJ1-6,-,TGTGCCAGCAGCTTCACGGACAGTAATTCACCCCTCCACTTT,CASSFTDSNSPLHF
-,TRBV4-2,TRBJ2-7,-,TGTGCCAGCAGCCAAGCAAGGGGACTCAAAGGGAGCTACGAGCAGTACTTC,CASSQARGLKGSYEQYF
-,TRBV6-4,TRBJ2-6,-,TGTGCCAGCAGTGGACAGGAATGTGGGGCCAACGTCCTGACTTTC,CASSGQECGANVLTF
-,TRBV12-5,TRBJ1-6,-,TGTGCTAGTGGCCGAGACAGGTCTGGATCACCCCTCCACTTT,CASGRDRSGSPLHF
-,TRBV29-1,TRBJ2-4,-,TGCAGCGTTCACGGGACAATCGGGACCAAAAACATTCAGTACTTC,CSVHGTIGTKNIQYF
-,TRBV11-2,TRBJ2-4,-,TGTGCCAGCAGCCCACTATCCACCCTGGCAGGGGACATTCAGTACTTC,CASSPLSTLAGDIQYF
TRBD1,TRBV28,TRBJ2-2,few,TGTGCCAGTGGGACAGGGTGGGACGGGGAGCTGTTTTTT,CASGTGWDGELFF
TRBD2,TRBV5-1,TRBJ2-1,-,TGCGCCAGCAGCATAGGGACTAGCGGGGGGCAGAATGAGCAGTTCTTC,CASSIGTSGGQNEQFF
-,TRBV10-2,TRBJ2-7,-,TGCGCCAGCCGGAGGAGCTCCTACGAGCAGTACTTC,CASRRSSYEQYF
-,TRBV18,TRBJ2-7,-,TGTGCCAGCTCACCAGGGGGCCCAGGGGCCCAGACAACCTACGAGCAGTACTTC,CASSPGGPGAQTTYEQYF
TRBD1,TRBV7-2,TRBJ1-3,-,TGTGCCAGCAGCTCAATACCGGGACAGGGTCTTTTCGCAAACACCATATATTTT,CASSSIPGQGLFANTIYF
TRBD1,TRBV30,TRBJ1-3,-,TGTGCCTGGAGTCCTTTTCGACAGGGCTGGGGAAACACCATATATTTT,CAWSPFRQGWGNTIYF
-,TRBV7-6,TRBJ2-1,-,TGTGCCAGCAGCCCCACGGGTCCTCCGGGGAATGAGCAGTTCTTC,CASSPTGPPGNEQFF
-,TRBV15,TRBJ2-3,-,TGTGCCACCAGCAGAGATCTAAGAGGACTACGCACAGATACGCAGTATTTT,CATSRDLRGLRTDTQYF
-,TRBV12-5,TRBJ1-1,-,TGTGCTAGTGGTTTACAGGGAACGAGGACTGAAGCTTTCTTT,CASGLQGTRTEAFF
TRBD2,TRBV4-1,TRBJ2-7,-,TGCGCCAGCAGCCGGGGGGGTCGCTACGAGCAGTACTTC,CASSRGGRYEQYF